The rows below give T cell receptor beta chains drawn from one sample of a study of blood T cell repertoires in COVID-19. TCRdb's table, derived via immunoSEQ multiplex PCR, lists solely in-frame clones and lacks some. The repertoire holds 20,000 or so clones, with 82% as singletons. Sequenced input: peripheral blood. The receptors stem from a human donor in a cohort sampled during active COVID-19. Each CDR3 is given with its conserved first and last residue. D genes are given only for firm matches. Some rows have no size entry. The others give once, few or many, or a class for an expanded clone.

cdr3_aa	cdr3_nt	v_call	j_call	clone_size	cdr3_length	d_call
CASSASRVSGNTIYF	TGTGCCAGCAGCGCGAGCAGGGTCTCTGGAAACACCATATATTTT	TRBV5-5	TRBJ1-3	once	15	NA
CASSWGLSSYEQYF	TGTGCCAGCAGCTGGGGCCTCAGCTCCTACGAGCAGTACTTC	TRBV5-6	TRBJ2-7	NA	14	NA
CASSLGRTGRDSPLHF	TGTGCCAGCAGCCTAGGAAGGACAGGGAGAGATTCACCCCTCCACTTT	TRBV4-2	TRBJ1-6	NA	16	TRBD1
CASSELTSGGYEQYF	TGTGCCAGCAGTGAACTGACTAGCGGAGGATACGAGCAGTACTTC	TRBV6-1	TRBJ2-7	NA	15	TRBD2
CASSLVPAGNSYNEQFF	TGTGCCAGCAGCTTAGTTCCCGCGGGCAACTCCTACAATGAGCAGTTCTTC	TRBV7-2	TRBJ2-1	NA	17	NA
CASSPRDIPVRTGANVLTF	TGTGCCAGCAGCCCTCGGGACATTCCCGTCCGCACAGGGGCCAACGTCCTGACTTTC	TRBV9	TRBJ2-6	once	19	NA
CASKASGRDEQFF	TGTGCCAGTAAAGCGAGCGGGAGGGATGAGCAGTTCTTC	TRBV19	TRBJ2-1	NA	13	TRBD2
CASSLAGGGANQPQHF	TGTGCCAGCAGCCTCGCCGGTGGAGGGGCGAATCAGCCCCAGCATTTT	TRBV7-9	TRBJ1-5	NA	16	NA
CASSQAARASYEQYF	TGCGCCAGCAGCCAAGCCGCCAGGGCATCCTACGAGCAGTACTTC	TRBV4-3	TRBJ2-7	NA	15	NA
CASSFTTDTQYF	TGTGCCAGCAGTTTCACAACAGATACGCAGTATTTT	TRBV28	TRBJ2-3	NA	12	NA
CASSVTGSHSPLHF	TGTGCCAGCAGTGTGACAGGCTCTCACTCACCCCTCCACTTT	TRBV2	TRBJ1-6	once	14	NA
CAISEPGGMETQYF	TGTGCCATCAGTGAGCCAGGGGGCATGGAGACCCAGTACTTC	TRBV10-3	TRBJ2-5	NA	14	TRBD1
CSASQVAGESREQYF	TGCAGTGCTAGTCAGGTAGCGGGAGAATCTCGCGAGCAGTACTTC	TRBV20-1	TRBJ2-7	NA	15	TRBD2
CASSPSIGRGPGGEKLFF	TGTGCCAGCAGTCCATCTATCGGGCGGGGACCGGGGGGTGAAAAACTGTTTTTT	TRBV25-1	TRBJ1-4	NA	18	NA
CASSSSGSFYEQYF	TGTGCCAGCAGCAGTAGCGGGAGTTTCTACGAGCAGTACTTC	TRBV6-6	TRBJ2-7	few	14	TRBD2
CASSQEDGTGPPPLHF	TGCGCCAGCAGCCAAGAAGACGGGACAGGGCCACCACCCCTCCACTTT	TRBV4-1	TRBJ1-6	few	16	TRBD1
CASTALLAGTDTQYF	TGCGCCAGCACCGCTCTTCTAGCCGGTACAGATACGCAGTATTTT	TRBV5-1	TRBJ2-3	NA	15	NA
CASSYFRDSQIGTQYF	TGTGCCAGCAGTTATTTCCGGGACTCCCAGATTGGGACCCAGTACTTC	TRBV28	TRBJ2-5	NA	16	NA
CASSLNWRPTDTQYF	TGTGCCAGCAGCTTAAATTGGCGGCCCACAGATACGCAGTATTTT	TRBV7-9	TRBJ2-3	NA	15	NA
CASSFQAPGTRSGELFF	TGTGCCAGCAGTTTTCAGGCTCCCGGGACTAGATCCGGGGAGCTGTTTTTT	TRBV28	TRBJ2-2	NA	17	TRBD2